This T cell receptor beta chain was identified in a study of graft-versus-host responses after intestinal transplantation. The study's findings and limits: GvH clones detected in recipient marrow included some appearing first in ileum or blood. Peak GvH clone levels in circulation were associated with early post-transplant HvG declines.

V was clipped by 4 bases and J by 8 bases, with 13 bases between them. CDR1 and CDR2 from the germline V gene are SNHLY and FYNNEI. The CDR3 is 13 residues long. Note on this clone: Its antigen is not known.

The repertoire was sequenced with immunoSEQ multiplex PCR; TCRdb's copy has only in-frame clones and lacks some. The profile covers about 40,000 clones, with 89% appearing a single time and less than 8.5% taken by the ten largest. This TCR came from a human patient who received an intestinal transplant, so some T cells may come from the graft donor. The gene calls are TRBV2 and TRBJ2-3; D gene unclear. Material: PBMCs, obtained about nine months after transplant. CDR3 bases: TGTGCCAGCAGTGTTATGGGGAAAGGTACGCAGTATTTT. Translated: CASSVMGKGTQYF.